The clone carrying this TCR beta chain was counted between two and nine times. Its antigen is not identified. This sample is part of a study of beta chain features in type 1 diabetes. Reverse transcription of all isolated RNA meant that expressed TCRB transcripts were sequenced. Clones were read by immunoSEQ multiplex PCR, and TCRdb kept only the in-frame ones, dropping some. Altogether about 130,000 clones are present, about 9.2% being singletons, with the ten largest covering 0.68%. With 0 bases removed from V and 3 bases from J, the gap between germline ends came to 15 bases. The CDR3 contains 17 residues. The germline V gene encodes CDR1 MGHRA and CDR2 YSYEKL. Findings and limits, study-wide: PCR might favor shorter templates, equally in patients and controls. Type 1 diabetes patients had VDJ junctions that carried fewer insertions and more deletions. Compared with healthy donors, patients appeared to share more similar naive, central memory and regulatory TCRB repertoires.

J is TRBJ1-5 and V is TRBV4-1; possibly TRBD1 for D (6 bases). The source material was central memory CD4+ T cells from blood. The clonotype originates from a man aged 18 to 35 in good health. In DNA form, the CDR3 reads TGCGCCAGCAGCCAAGATCCCGGGCAGGGGAACAATCAGCCCCAGCATTTT. Encoded protein: CASSQDPGQGNNQPQHF.